The next 2 T cell receptor beta chains were all read from a single sample in a study of T-cell reconstitution after alpha-beta-depleted transplantation in children (dated by TCRdb to about 2016). Library preparation used PCR. Sequencer: Illumina HiSeq 2500. To normalize quantification of the TCRbeta repertoire, the TCR libraries were built with molecular barcoding that relied on unique molecular identifiers. The public reads were reanalyzed by TCRdb: fastp trimming at Q25, MiXCR alignment, in-frame beta chains only. All rows with the same CDR3 protein become a single entry with the most common DNA and genes. The sample profile shows a few hundred thousand distinct CDR3 sequences; about an eighth of them were found once. The biggest ten clones account for roughly 5.4% of the sample. Sequenced here: PBMCs from the stem cell graft donor, sampled from the stem cell graft. All receptors come from a human donor who donated a stem cell graft to a child with combined immunodeficiency.

This clonotype came up many times. The rearrangement joins TRBV10-3 to TRBJ2-5, with 8 bases identical to TRBD2. V gave up 4 bases and J gave up 5 bases; unmatched junction bases: 15. This CDR3 region has 17 residues. In germline, CDR1 is ENHRY, CDR2 SYGVKD. The CDR3 region is CAISGTGGGTPAETQYF. The CDR3 bases are TGTGCCATCAGTGGGACTGGCGGGGGGACGCCAGCGGAGACCCAGTACTTC.

Only a few counts were recorded for this clonotype. This chain connects TRBV20-1 to TRBJ2-3; D possibly corresponds to TRBD2 (6 bases). The CDR3 loop spans 14 amino acids. V dropped 4 bases and J dropped 2 bases, with 13 bases sitting between them. Germline CDR1 reads DFQATT; CDR2 reads SNEGSKA (reference sequence). CDR3 in amino acids: CSATPGLATDTQYF. CDR3 coding DNA: TGCAGTGCTACCCCGGGACTTGCCACAGATACGCAGTATTTT.